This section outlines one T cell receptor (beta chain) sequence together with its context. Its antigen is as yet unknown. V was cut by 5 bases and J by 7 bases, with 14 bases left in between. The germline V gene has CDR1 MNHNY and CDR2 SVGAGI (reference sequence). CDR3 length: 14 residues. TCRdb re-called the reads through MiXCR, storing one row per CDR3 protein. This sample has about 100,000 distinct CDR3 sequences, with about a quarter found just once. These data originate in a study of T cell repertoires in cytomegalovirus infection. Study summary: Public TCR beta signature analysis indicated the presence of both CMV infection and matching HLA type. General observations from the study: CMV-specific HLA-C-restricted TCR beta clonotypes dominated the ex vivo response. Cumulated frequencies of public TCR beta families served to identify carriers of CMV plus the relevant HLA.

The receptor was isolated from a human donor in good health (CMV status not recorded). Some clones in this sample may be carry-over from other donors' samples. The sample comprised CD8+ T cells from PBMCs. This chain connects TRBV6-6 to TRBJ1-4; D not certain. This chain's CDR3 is CASSQLGHGEKLFF. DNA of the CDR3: TGTGCCAGCAGTCAGCTTGGGCACGGTGAAAAACTGTTTTTT.